This T cell receptor beta chain derives from a study of blood T cell repertoires in COVID-19. Study information: Acute and convalescent COVID-19 specimens originated in the United States, Italy and Spain. The cDNA or gDNA used as material had been derived from T cells, B-cell-depleted T cells, or PBMCs.

Those enrolled, adults aged roughly 18 to 89 years, came from roughly 23 US areas. The repertoire was sequenced with immunoSEQ multiplex PCR; TCRdb's copy has only in-frame clones and lacks some. The sample consists of over 120,000 clones, around 83% of them appearing once. CDR1 is PRHDT, CDR2 FYEKMQ, per germline (reference sequence). The length of the CDR3 is 14 residues. The V end lost 2 bases, the J end lost 0 bases, and 8 bases lay between the germline ends. This chain links TRBV13 with TRBJ2-7; possibly TRBD1 for D (6 bases). The receptor's source is a man aged 45-65 years who had recovered from COVID-19. Sequences were obtained from PBMCs or T cells enriched from blood (not recorded which). Written as DNA, the CDR3 is TGTGCCAGCAGCTTACAGGGGAGCTCCTACGAGCAGTACTTC. Translation gives CASSLQGSSYEQYF. The complete variable domain, with remaining parts taken from reference TRBV13 and TRBJ2-7, reads AAGVIQSPRHLIKEKRETATLKCYPIPRHDTVYWYQQGPGQDPQFLISFYEKMQSDKGSIPDRFSAQQFSDYHSELNMSSLELGDSALYFCASSLQGSSYEQYFGPGTRLTVT.